This T cell receptor beta chain was retrieved from a study of blood T cells in healthy people across ages. CDR3 length: 14 amino acids. The trim removed 6 bases at V and 5 bases at J, leaving 1 base unmatched. The germline V gene has CDR1 ENHRY and CDR2 SYGVKD. Only a few counts were recorded for this clonotype. The use of a sample-barcoded 5' primer and a J-beta primer mix characterized a second PCR of 7 to 11 cycles. Via MiXCR, TCRdb re-called the 5' RACE reads, giving one row per CDR3 protein. In the table there are about 1.8 million distinct CDR3 sequences, less than 50% of which are singletons. The chain combines TRBV10-3 with TRBJ2-1, with 13 bases that match TRBD2. The TCR originated in a woman in her thirties or forties in good health. The sample was blood. DNA for the CDR3: TGTGCCATCAGCGGGACTAGCGGGAACAATGAGCAGTTCTTC. Translating it yields CAISGTSGNNEQFF.